This T cell receptor beta chain was identified in a study of read filtering for tumor transcriptome and immune sequencing. At least ten counts were recorded for this clonotype. V lost 2 bases and J 4 bases, leaving 9 bases between the germline ends. The CDR3 is made up of 14 amino acids. Germline-derived CDR1 and CDR2 are LGHDT and YNNKEL (reference sequence). The library was built from 400 to 500 ng RNA with molecular barcoded adaptors for alpha/delta and beta/gamma chains. From the reads, TCRdb called clonotypes with MiXCR, one entry per CDR3 protein. The table has about 54,000 distinct CDR3 sequences, 9% to 15% seen once; the top ten hold 15% to 20%.

The gene calls are TRBV3-1 and TRBJ1-5; TRBD1 is a possible D gene (6 bases). This TCR derives from a donor aged 40 or older with multiple myeloma. The sequencing input was a population of CD138-negative cells sorted from bone marrow. The CDR3 nucleotides read TGTGCCAGCAGCCAACAGGGGAAAAATCAGCCCCAGCATTTT. It codes for CASSQQGKNQPQHF.